What follows are 23 T cell receptor beta chains derived from one specimen sequenced in a study of radiotherapy plus CTLA-4 blockade in lung cancer (dated by TCRdb to the late 2010s). Library construction relied on the immunoSEQ multiplex PCR assay. TCRdb stores this immuneACCESS table with in-frame sequences only. Part of the clones is absent; in the studies checked, under half of the shortfall reflects unresolved V genes, and no reason is known for the rest. The sample table lists over 45,000 clones, around 79% of them with a count of one. The top ten clonotypes cover around a sixth of the sample. The source material was peripheral blood, sampled from a patient treated with radiotherapy plus ipilimumab. All receptors derive from a human donor with non-small cell lung cancer who had a complete response to radiotherapy plus ipilimumab.

The chain is built from TRBV9 and TRBJ2-3, with 10 positions matching TRBD2. With V trimmed by 4 bases and J by 3 bases, 2 bases remained unmatched. This CDR3 region has 14 residues. The germline CDR1 and CDR2 sequences are SGDLS and YYNGEE. CDR3 sequence reads: CASSSSGGTDTQYF. The CDR3 region has the DNA TGTGCCAGCAGCAGTAGCGGGGGGACAGATACGCAGTATTTT.

The chain combines TRBV19 with TRBJ1-2, with 7 bases identical to TRBD1. V was pared by 5 bases and J by 7 bases, with 4 bases of the junction left unmatched. In germline, CDR1 is LNHDA, CDR2 SQIVND (reference sequence). CDR3 size: 12 residues. DNA for the CDR3: TGTGCCAGTAGTCGTCAGGGGGGTGGCTACACCTTC. Translation: CASSRQGGGYTF. Looking up the rest from reference TRBV19 and TRBJ1-2 gives the full variable domain: DGGITQSPKYLFRKEGQNVTLSCEQNLNHDAMYWYRQDPGQGLRLIYYSQIVNDFQKGDIAEGYSVSREKKESFPLTVTSAQKNPTAFYLCASSRQGGGYTFGSGTRLTVV.

The chain joins TRBV7-8 to TRBJ1-5; 7 bases map to TRBD1. This CDR3 is built from 15 residues. From germline, CDR1 is SGHVS and CDR2 FQNEAQ. V shed 5 bases and J 0 bases; nucleotides not matched to a gene: 4. In DNA, the CDR3 is TGTGCCAGCAGCACAGGGGCGTATAGCAATCAGCCCCAGCATTTT. Translation gives CASSTGAYSNQPQHF. Based on the CDR3 plus reference TRBV7-8 and TRBJ1-5, the full variable domain is GAGVSQSPRYKVAKRGQDVALRCDPISGHVSLFWYQQALGQGPEFLTYFQNEAQLDKSGLPSDRFFAERPEGSVSTLKIQRTQQEDSAVYLCASSTGAYSNQPQHFGDGTRLSIL.

This clone was counted once. The chain has TRBV30 and TRBJ1-3, with a possible D match to TRBD1 (5 bases). The CDR3 covers 15 residues. Per germline, CDR1 GTSNPN and CDR2 SVGIG (reference sequence). Trimming took off 0 bases at V and 2 bases at J, with 11 bases between the two ends. Here the CDR3 reads CAWSVHRGAGNTIYF. For the CDR3, the DNA is TGTGCCTGGAGTGTACATCGGGGGGCTGGAAACACCATATATTTT.

The rearrangement joins TRBV7-6 to TRBJ1-1; D is unresolved. V lost 5 bases to trimming and J lost 2 bases, with 9 bases between them. The length of the CDR3 is 13 residues. From germline, CDR1 is SGHVS and CDR2 FNYEAQ. Here the CDR3 DNA reads TGTGCCAGCAGCCGGGGTGGCAACACTGAAGCTTTCTTT. This codes for CASSRGGNTEAFF. Full variable domain (missing parts from reference TRBV7-6 and TRBJ1-1): GAGVSQSPRYKVTKRGQDVALRCDPISGHVSLYWYRQALGQGPEFLTYFNYEAQQDKSGLPNDRFSAERPEGSISTLTIQRTEQRDSAMYRCASSRGGNTEAFFGQGTRLTVV.

This chain joins TRBV15 and TRBJ2-2, with a tentative D call TRBD1 (6 bases). Per germline, CDR1 LNHNV and CDR2 YYDKDF (reference sequence). The V end lost 1 base, the J end lost 6 bases, and 18 bases lay between the germline ends. The CDR3 sequence is 17 residues long. The CDR3 here is CATSRAGLRGISGELFF. In nucleotides, the CDR3 is TGTGCCACCAGCAGAGCAGGCCTCAGGGGTATATCCGGGGAGCTGTTTTTT.

The V gene is TRBV11-3, the J gene TRBJ2-5; TRBD1 is a possible D gene (6 bases). This CDR3 has 14 amino acids. Deletions cut 3 bases from V and 1 base from J, with 9 bases between. Germline V lookup: CDR1 SGHNT, CDR2 YENEEA. The DNA for the CDR3 is TGTGCCAGCAGCTTGGACAGCCTCCAAGAGACCCAGTACTTC. It specifies CASSLDSLQETQYF.

The chain employs TRBV19 and TRBJ2-2; 8 bases are a match to TRBD1. The CDR3 is 13 residues long. Germline CDR1 reads LNHDA; CDR2 reads SQIVND (reference sequence). The trim removed 11 bases at V and 5 bases at J, leaving 7 bases unmatched. The CDR3 coding sequence is TGTGCCGCCTCTCGGACAGGGACCGGGGAGCTGTTTTTT. Translation gives CAASRTGTGELFF.

The genes are TRBV4-3 and TRBJ1-5; D unresolved. The germline V gene has CDR1 LGHNA and CDR2 YSLEER. The CDR3 is 14 amino acids. Between the trimmed V and J ends, which lost 0 bases and 2 bases, there was a span of 5 bases. As DNA, the CDR3 is TGCGCCAGCAGCCAAGATTTCGGCAATCAGCCCCAGCATTTT. This translates into CASSQDFGNQPQHF.

Remarks on this clone: No conserved phenylalanine or tryptophan ends this CDR3, so it is likely a read error. No DNA is shown, since the ends of the CDR3 on it are uncertain; the CDR3 is the one TCRdb lists. The chain joins TRBV11-3 to TRBJ1-4. In germline, CDR1 is SGHNT, CDR2 YENEEA. The CDR3 is 8 amino acids long, termini counted. The CDR3: CASSLARS.

This rearrangement joins TRBV7-2 to TRBJ2-5, with D possibly being TRBD1 (5 bases). This CDR3 has 14 residues. V was shortened by 4 bases and J by 5 bases, with 14 bases between the two germline ends. The germline CDR1 and CDR2 sequences are SGHTA and FQGNSA. This CDR3 reads CASSSFQGSETQYF. The CDR3 DNA reads TGTGCCAGCAGCTCATTCCAGGGTAGCGAGACCCAGTACTTC.

The chain employs TRBV27 and TRBJ2-2; the match to TRBD2 covers 12 bases. The CDR3 has 16 residues. The V gene end was trimmed by 3 bases and the J gene end by 8 bases; junction bases not matched to a gene: 7. The V gene's germline CDR1 is MNHEY and CDR2 SMNVEV (reference sequence). The CDR3 protein is CASSFSRLAGVGELFF. The CDR3, as DNA: TGTGCCAGCAGTTTTTCTAGACTAGCGGGAGTGGGGGAGCTGTTTTTT.

V and J are TRBV4-3 and TRBJ1-1; maybe TRBD1 (5 bases). Germline V lookup: CDR1 LGHNA, CDR2 YSLEER. The CDR3 is 13 amino acids. V was cut by 0 bases and J by 4 bases, with 6 bases left in between. The CDR3 DNA is TGCGCCAGCAGCCAAGAGGGGGGCACTGAAGCTTTCTTT. Translated: CASSQEGGTEAFF.

This clone occurred a few times. The chain couples TRBV19 to TRBJ1-1; 7 nucleotides match TRBD1. With V trimmed by 6 bases and J by 0 bases, 10 bases remained unmatched. There are 16 residues in the CDR3. CDR1 and CDR2 from the germline V gene are LNHDA and SQIVND (reference sequence). The CDR3 DNA reads as TGTGCCAGTAGCAACCGGGACAGACCCATGAACACTGAAGCTTTCTTT. It encodes CASSNRDRPMNTEAFF.

The gene calls are TRBV11-2 and TRBJ2-7, with 7 bases aligning to TRBD1. With V trimmed by 5 bases and J by 3 bases, 10 bases remained unmatched. The germline CDR1 and CDR2 sequences are SGHAT and FQNNGV. The CDR3 contains 15 residues. The DNA of the CDR3 is TGTGCCAGCAGCCAGGGACAGCCGGGCGTCTACGAGCAGTACGTC. The encoded protein is CASSQGQPGVYEQYV.

The gene calls are TRBV23-1 and TRBJ1-6, with a possible D match to TRBD1 (6 bases). TRBV23-1 is assigned to the ORF class and has an uncertain function. Trimming removed 0 bases at V and 6 bases at J, with 15 bases between. This CDR3 contains 17 residues. CDR3 amino acids: CASSQSGGKRCNSPLHF. CDR3 nucleotide sequence: TGCGCCAGCAGTCAATCAGGGGGAAAACGGTGTAATTCACCCCTCCACTTT.

The J gene is TRBJ2-5, the V gene TRBV7-7; 10 bases line up with TRBD2. Germline V gene sequence: CDR1 SSHAT, CDR2 FNYEAQ (reference sequence). The CDR3 sequence is 15 residues long. The CDR3 reads CAISITSGDQETQYF. Written as DNA, the CDR3 is TGTGCTATTTCCATCACTAGCGGGGATCAAGAGACCCAGTACTTC.

This chain joins TRBV5-4 and TRBJ2-5, with D perhaps matching TRBD2 (6 bases). CDR3 length equals 11 residues. The V gene lost 9 bases and the J gene lost 3 bases, with 9 bases spanning the gap. Germline-derived CDR1 and CDR2 are SGHNT and YYREEE (reference sequence). DNA of the CDR3: TGTGCCACTGGGGAGGAAGAGACCCAGTACTTC. Translating gives CATGEEETQYF.

The rearrangement joins TRBV6-5 to TRBJ2-3; 9 bases agree with TRBD2. V lost 4 bases to trimming and J lost 1 base; unmatched junction nucleotides: 6. The CDR3 spans 16 residues. Germline CDR1 and CDR2: MNHEY and SVGAGI. The CDR3 coding sequence is TGTGCCAGCAGTTCCCCACGACTAGCGGGCACAGATACGCAGTATTTT. Protein product: CASSSPRLAGTDTQYF.

To note about this clone: Other nucleotide sequences in the sample specify the same CDR3. The V gene is TRBV6-5, the J gene TRBJ1-5; perhaps TRBD1 as D (6 bases). Trimming pared 6 bases from V and 7 bases from J, leaving 13 bases between. This CDR3 contains 13 residues. Germline CDR1 and CDR2: MNHEY and SVGAGI. The DNA for the CDR3 is TGTGCCAGCAGACGACAGGCCAACCAGCCCCAGCATTTT. Amino acid sequence: CASRRQANQPQHF.

This clone was seen a single time. The chain uses TRBV6-6 and TRBJ2-1, with 8 bases aligning to TRBD1. The CDR3 sequence is 15 residues long. Looked up from germline, CDR1 is MNHNY and CDR2 is SVGAGI (reference sequence). V dropped 0 bases and J dropped 10; count of bases not matched to a gene: 8. The CDR3 sequence: CASSYSQDRVWEQFF. The CDR3 DNA is TGTGCCAGCAGTTACTCACAGGACAGGGTGTGGGAGCAGTTCTTC.

This clone was seen many times. DNA for the CDR3: TGTGCCAGCAGCTTAGGGACTAGCGGGAGGGAGTTCTTC. Translation: CASSLGTSGREFF. V gene TRBV5-5 combines with J gene TRBJ2-1; 16 nucleotides match TRBD2. This CDR3 comprises 13 residues. V shed 2 bases and J 14 bases; nucleotides not matched to a gene: 1. Germline V lookup: CDR1 SGHKS, CDR2 YYEKEE (reference sequence).

This sequence joins TRBV28 and TRBJ1-1; D is uncertain. Germline loops: CDR1 MDHEN, CDR2 SYDVKM. The V end lost 1 base, the J end lost 1 base, and 4 bases lay between the germline ends. This CDR3 is 13 amino acids long. The CDR3 here is CASSLYRNTEAFF. The DNA for the CDR3 is TGTGCCAGCAGTTTATACAGGAACACTGAAGCTTTCTTT.